A single T cell receptor (beta chain) is shown here with its context. These data originate in a study of control samples from healthy donors and cancer patients. This CDR3 has 13 amino acids. V lost 3 bases and J 3 bases, leaving 6 bases between the germline ends. The assay was immunoSEQ multiplex PCR, and TCRdb's table has in-frame clones only and misses some. The profile shows 150,000 or so clones, 90% to 95% of them singletons. This clonotype originated in a woman aged 55-69 years in good health. Input material: blood. The V call is TRBV12-3 or TRBV12-4, the J call TRBJ1-3; a weak D match, TRBD1 (5 bases). The CDR3 reads CASSFRVGNTIYF. In DNA form, the CDR3 reads TGTGCCAGCAGTTTCAGGGTTGGAAACACCATATATTTT.